Below, 21 T cell receptor beta chains from the same sample are listed, as sequenced in a study of cytomegalovirus exposure and HLA in healthy donors (TCRdb year 2017). The library was generated by the immunoSEQ multiplex PCR assay. A mixture of 60 forward primers for TCR Vbeta segments and 13 reverse primers for TCR Jbeta segments was used in the multiplex PCR. Here the immuneACCESS table is served through TCRdb, limited to in-frame sequences with V and J called. Missing clones are a known gap in these copies; in checked studies unresolved V genes cover under half, and the rest lacks a known reason. The sample table lists roughly 130,000 clones, 76% of them with a count of one. Together, the top ten hold less than 2% of the sample. Sequenced: PBMCs. Receptors originate from a middle-aged man in good health and CMV-seronegative.

The rearrangement uses TRBV7-8 and TRBJ2-7; possibly TRBD1 for D (5 bases). Looked up from germline, CDR1 is SGHVS and CDR2 is FQNEAQ. Trimming cost V 1 base and J 5 bases, with 12 bases left between them. This CDR3 contains 14 residues. The CDR3 nucleotides are TGTGCCAGCAGCTTAGTTATAGCAGGGAACGAGCAGTACTTC. This sequence encodes CASSLVIAGNEQYF.

V usage is TRBV28 and J usage is TRBJ1-5, with D unresolved. CDR1 and CDR2 from the germline V gene are MDHEN and SYDVKM. The CDR3 contains 15 residues. The V and J ends lost 7 bases and 2 bases respectively, with 15 bases between them. The CDR3 region is CASTLPNSGNQPQHF. CDR3 nucleotides: TGTGCCAGCACCCTCCCAAATTCAGGCAATCAGCCCCAGCATTTT. The full variable domain, with the rest looked up from reference TRBV28 and TRBJ1-5, is DVKVTQSSRYLVKRTGEKVFLECVQDMDHENMFWYRQDPGLGLRLIYFSYDVKMKEKGDIPEGYSVSREKKERFSLILESASTNQTSMYLCASTLPNSGNQPQHFGDGTRLSIL.

The V gene is TRBV6-6, the J gene TRBJ2-7, with 7 nucleotides matching TRBD2. The CDR3 covers 14 residues. The trim removed 1 base at V and 3 bases at J, leaving 3 bases unmatched. CDR1 is MNHNY and CDR2 is SVGAGI in the germline V gene (reference sequence). In DNA, the CDR3 is TGTGCCAGCAGTTACTACCGGGACTACTACGAGCAGTACTTC. Protein: CASSYYRDYYEQYF.

V gene TRBV6-5 combines with J gene TRBJ2-3, with 8 bases aligning to TRBD2. The CDR3 loop spans 13 amino acids. Germline CDR1 MNHEY, CDR2 SVGAGI. J lost 4 bases, V lost 6 bases, and 3 bases had no gene match. CDR3: CASSRGGADTQYF. Here the CDR3 DNA reads TGTGCCAGCAGCCGGGGGGGGGCAGATACGCAGTATTTT.

This clone was seen only a few times. The chain has TRBV6-6 and TRBJ1-1; 8 bases match TRBD1. Germline assignment: CDR1 MNHNY and CDR2 SVGAGI (reference sequence). The CDR3 has 14 amino acids. V lost 2 bases, J lost 7 bases, and 6 bases stayed unmatched. CDR3 DNA sequence: TGTGCCAGCAGTTACCTTACTGACAGGGGTGAAGCTTTCTTT. Translation gives CASSYLTDRGEAFF.

The V and J genes are TRBV28 and TRBJ2-7; 12 bases map to TRBD2. CDR3 size: 15 residues. Germline CDR1 is MDHEN and CDR2 is SYDVKM. The V and J ends lost 7 bases and 0 bases, in that order; junction bases with no gene match: 4. For the CDR3, the DNA is TGTGCCAGCACCGGACTAGCGGGGCACTCCTACGAGCAGTACTTC. Its protein is CASTGLAGHSYEQYF.

This chain uses TRBV29-1 with TRBJ2-7, with 9 bases identical to TRBD1. With 7 bases clipped from V and 4 bases from J, the junction kept 8 bases outside the gene matches. The CDR3 loop spans 13 amino acids. Per germline, CDR1 SQVTM and CDR2 ANQGSEA. As DNA, the CDR3 is TGCAGCGGTACACCGGGACAGGGTTACGAGCAGTACTTC. Translated: CSGTPGQGYEQYF.

The rearrangement uses TRBV28 and TRBJ1-2; TRBD1 aligns across 9 bases. Germline CDR1 and CDR2: MDHEN and SYDVKM. The CDR3 extends over 15 amino acids. With 5 bases clipped from V and 2 bases from J, the junction kept 6 bases outside the gene matches. DNA for the CDR3: TGTGCCAGCAGTGGCTGGGGACAGGGCAACTATGGCTACACCTTC. As protein: CASSGWGQGNYGYTF.

The genes are TRBV7-9 and TRBJ2-1; 12 nucleotides align to TRBD2. The J segment lost 4 bases and the V segment lost 5 bases, leaving 9 bases of the junction unmatched. The germline gives CDR1 SEHNR, CDR2 FQNEAQ (reference sequence). The CDR3 has 17 residues. CDR3 amino acids: CASSPDRTSGVYNEQFF. Here the CDR3 DNA reads TGTGCCAGCAGCCCTGATAGGACTAGCGGGGTTTACAATGAGCAGTTCTTC.

V and J are TRBV11-2 and TRBJ2-7, with 9 bases aligning to TRBD2. The V and J ends lost 8 bases and 0 bases, in that order; junction bases with no gene match: 8. Per germline, CDR1 SGHAT and CDR2 FQNNGV. CDR3 length: 15 amino acids. The CDR3 DNA follows: TGTGCCAGCCAGGCGGGGGGGCCGGGCTCCTACGAGCAGTACTTC. Its translation is CASQAGGPGSYEQYF.

This clone was counted a few times. J is TRBJ1-6 and V is TRBV2, with D unclear. This CDR3 is 13 amino acids long. In germline, CDR1 is SNHLY, CDR2 FYNNEI. Trimming cost V 6 bases and J 8 bases, with 11 bases left between them. The CDR3: CASSPYPDSPLHF. DNA of the CDR3: TGTGCCAGCAGCCCCTACCCGGATTCACCCCTCCACTTT.

The chain carries TRBV28 and TRBJ2-1; no clear D gene. Per the germline V gene, CDR1 is MDHEN and CDR2 is SYDVKM. The CDR3 is made up of 13 amino acids. V dropped 6 bases and J dropped 6 bases, with 12 bases sitting between them. The CDR3 here is CASSSRNSNEQFF. CDR3 nucleotides: TGTGCCAGCAGCTCGAGGAATTCCAATGAGCAGTTCTTC.

The V gene is TRBV28, the J gene TRBJ1-1; D not resolved. CDR1 is MDHEN, CDR2 SYDVKM, per germline. This CDR3 has 12 amino acids. With 5 bases removed from V and 4 bases from J, the gap between germline ends came to 8 bases. CDR3 in DNA: TGTGCCAGCAGTCCTCCCGGCACTGAAGCTTTCTTT. Its translation is CASSPPGTEAFF.

This sequence joins TRBV10-1 and TRBJ2-7, with 7 nucleotides matching TRBD1. The CDR3 is made up of 14 amino acids. CDR1 and CDR2 (germline): WNHNN, SYGVQD (reference sequence). Losses at the gene ends were 3 bases for V and 3 bases for J; bases not matched to a gene: 5. The CDR3 region has the DNA TGCGCCAGCAGTGACCTCCGGGACAGCTACGAGCAGTACTTC. Translated, it gives CASSDLRDSYEQYF.

The chain has TRBV7-9 and TRBJ2-7, with D maybe TRBD1 (6 bases). The CDR3 length is 13 residues. CDR1 SEHNR and CDR2 FQNEAQ come from the germline V gene (reference sequence). Trimming removed 2 bases from V and 6 bases from J, with 11 bases in between. The CDR3 nucleotides read TGTGCCAGCAGCTTACTACAGGGAAGCGAGCAGTACTTC. Protein product: CASSLLQGSEQYF.

The gene calls are TRBV28 and TRBJ1-6; 7 bases align to TRBD1. This CDR3 is built from 14 residues. Per the germline V gene, CDR1 is MDHEN and CDR2 is SYDVKM. V shed 5 bases, J shed 13 bases, and the junction held 11 bases outside the gene matches. The CDR3 DNA follows: TGTGCCAGCAGTCGGGACAGCGGGCCCGGTCCCCTCCACTTT. Translating it yields CASSRDSGPGPLHF.

The CDR3 nucleotides are TGTGCCAGCAGCGCGGGACAGGGGCCAGATACGCAGTATTTT. Translation gives CASSAGQGPDTQYF. The genes are TRBV4-2 and TRBJ2-3, with 10 bases identical to TRBD1. Germline V lookup: CDR1 LGHNA, CDR2 YNFKEQ. This CDR3 is built from 14 residues. Trimming removed 5 bases from V and 4 bases from J; junction bases left unmatched: 3.

Here the CDR3 reads CASSLLPGLAGVRTDTQYF. CDR3 DNA sequence: TGTGCCAGCAGTTTACTTCCGGGACTAGCGGGAGTTCGAACAGATACGCAGTATTTT. V is TRBV27 and J is TRBJ2-3; 14 bases map to TRBD2. After removal of 2 bases from V and 3 bases from J, the junction contained 10 bases not matched to a gene. CDR1 is MNHEY, CDR2 SMNVEV, per germline (reference sequence). CDR3 length equals 19 residues.

This chain's CDR3 is CASSEASTGSWYEQYF. CDR3 nucleotide sequence: TGTGCCAGCAGTGAAGCCTCGACAGGGTCTTGGTACGAGCAGTACTTC. The chain links TRBV6-1 to TRBJ2-7; 7 bases are shared with TRBD1. Germline V gene lookup returns CDR1 MNHNS and CDR2 SASEGT. The CDR3 contains 16 residues. Trimming cost V 0 bases and J 4 bases; bases outside gene matches: 9.

The CDR3, as DNA: TGTGCCAGCAGCTTAGAGGGAGAGACAGGGGGCTACAATGAGCAGTTCTTC. Translating gives CASSLEGETGGYNEQFF. The chain links TRBV13 to TRBJ2-1, with 9 bases fitting TRBD1. The V gene's germline CDR1 is PRHDT and CDR2 FYEKMQ (reference sequence). This CDR3 is 17 amino acids long. V gave up 1 base and J gave up 3 bases; unmatched junction bases: 7.

The V gene is TRBV19, the J gene TRBJ2-1; weak D call: TRBD2 (5 bases). Per the germline V gene, CDR1 is LNHDA and CDR2 is SQIVND (reference sequence). The CDR3 is 15 residues long. V was shortened by 3 bases and J by 5 bases, with 14 bases between the two germline ends. The CDR3 sequence is CASSINGMRNNEQFF. DNA for the CDR3: TGTGCCAGTAGTATTAACGGGATGAGAAACAATGAGCAGTTCTTC.